This TCR beta chain was profiled in a study of shared clonotypes between healthy human individuals. This clone has only one observation. TCRdb's copy holds only in-frame clones and misses some; the assay was immunoSEQ multiplex PCR. Here the sample spans 1,100,000 or so clones, 78% being singletons. CDR3 length: 12 amino acids. V was shortened by 4 bases and J by 6 bases, with 6 bases between the two germline ends. Germline CDR1 is MDHEN and CDR2 is SYDVKM. The TCR originated in a man between 18 and 29 years old in good health. Some clones in this sample may be carry-over from other donors' samples. The rearrangement joins TRBV28 to TRBJ2-2; D unclear. Sequences were obtained from memory CD4+ T cells from PBMCs. As to subset: CD45RA-negative fraction. CDR3 amino acids: CASSSNAGELFF. The CDR3 nucleotides are TGTGCCAGCAGTTCCAACGCCGGGGAGCTGTTTTTT.